This note documents a single TCR beta chain sequence. Its antigen is not identified. CD4+CD127+ cells were sorted as the conventional CD4 T cells. This entry is derived from a study of B cell selection in AIRE deficiency. Findings and caveats of the study: Healthy donors alone shared under 35% of approximately 3,500 Treg sequences; patients alone about 10%. Patient Tconv cells held roughly 31% of Treg sequences shared by healthy donors.

Produced via immunoSEQ multiplex PCR; TCRdb's table is partial and in-frame only. The sample has about 21,000 clones, about 98% seen once. The CDR3 totals 13 residues. The chain has TRBV12-1 and TRBJ1-4; TRBD1 is the table's D call and was not checked against the DNA. TRBV12-1 has pseudogene status. The receptor was isolated from a human donor with AIRE deficiency. The sequencing input was conventional CD4+ T cells sorted from PBMCs. The chain's CDR3 is CASKRTGLKKLFF. CDR3 bases: TGTGCCAGCAAAAGGACAGGGTTGAAAAAACTGTTTTTT.